Presented here are 22 T cell receptor beta chains from one specimen sequenced in a study of blood T cell repertoires in COVID-19. Generated by immunoSEQ multiplex PCR, the TCRdb table keeps only in-frame clones and is missing some. Found here are around 81,000 clones, 80% of them singletons; the top ten hold about 12%. The sample comprised peripheral blood. The receptors here all came from a human donor in a cohort sampled during active COVID-19.

CDR3 loop: CASSQRTGMGPQHF. The CDR3 DNA sequence: TGTGCCAGCAGCCAAAGGACAGGGATGGGGCCCCAGCATTTT. This chain links TRBV4-2 with TRBJ1-5, with 8 bases identical to TRBD1. The CDR3 consists of 14 residues. V gave up 2 bases and J gave up 9 bases; unmatched junction bases: 6. Germline V gene lookup returns CDR1 LGHNA and CDR2 YNFKEQ.

The V call is TRBV2, the J call TRBJ2-7; 14 nucleotides agree with TRBD2. This CDR3 has 14 amino acids. V dropped 7 bases and J dropped 6; count of bases not matched to a gene: 5. From germline, CDR1 is SNHLY and CDR2 FYNNEI. CDR3 sequence reads: CASTGLAGAGEQYF. CDR3 sequence (DNA): TGTGCCAGCACGGGACTAGCGGGGGCGGGCGAGCAGTACTTC.

The chain links TRBV15 to TRBJ1-4, with D possibly TRBD1 on 5 matching bases. The germline V gene has CDR1 LNHNV and CDR2 YYDKDF (reference sequence). There are 15 residues in the CDR3. V was trimmed by 0 bases and J by 6 bases, leaving 11 bases between them. The CDR3, as DNA: TGTGCCACCAGCAGAGACGGGGGGGGATATGAAAAACTGTTTTTT. Translating gives CATSRDGGGYEKLFF.

This clone was counted between two and nine times. The rearrangement links TRBV9 to TRBJ1-6; TRBD1 matches at 12 bases. The CDR3 contains 17 residues. Germline loops: CDR1 SGDLS, CDR2 YYNGEE. After removal of 3 bases from V and 4 bases from J, the junction contained 5 bases not matched to a gene. CDR3 in DNA: TGTGCCAGCAGCGAGGGACAGGGGGCCCCTTATAATTCACCCCTCCACTTT. Amino acid sequence: CASSEGQGAPYNSPLHF.

The genes are TRBV9 and TRBJ2-2, with 8 bases matching TRBD2. The CDR3 is made up of 17 amino acids. Germline V gene sequence: CDR1 SGDLS, CDR2 YYNGEE. With V trimmed by 0 bases and J by 0 bases, 4 bases remained unmatched. The CDR3 reads CASSVVGSGANTGELFF. CDR3 bases: TGTGCCAGCAGCGTAGTAGGTAGCGGGGCGAACACCGGGGAGCTGTTTTTT.

This chain uses TRBV7-9 with TRBJ2-2; TRBD2 might be the D (5 bases). The CDR3 consists of 14 residues. Germline CDR1 SEHNR, CDR2 FQNEAQ (reference sequence). V gave up 5 bases and J gave up 6 bases, with 13 bases separating them. The CDR3 DNA follows: TGTGCCAGCAGCCCCTCAGGAGGACCCGGGGAGCTGTTTTTT. This gives the protein CASSPSGGPGELFF.

The chain has TRBV9 and TRBJ2-1, with TRBD2 identical over 13 bases. Germline values: CDR1 SGDLS, CDR2 YYNGEE. V lost 4 bases and J lost 9; bases outside the gene matches: 10. The CDR3 has 16 amino acids. The CDR3 region has the DNA TGTGCCAGCAGCACGGGACTAGCGGGGAGCCTCGCTGAGCAGTTCTTC. This translates into CASSTGLAGSLAEQFF.

The chain employs TRBV6-5 and TRBJ1-1; a possible D gene is TRBD1 (6 bases). Trimming took 6 bases from V and 0 from J, leaving 11 bases between them. Germline V CDR1 and CDR2: MNHEY, SVGAGI. There are 14 residues in the CDR3. CDR3 bases: TGTGCCAGCAGCCAAGGGGGACTGAACACTGAAGCTTTCTTT. This sequence encodes CASSQGGLNTEAFF.

The chain is built from TRBV5-4 and TRBJ1-1; D remains ambiguous. The CDR3 covers 15 residues. The ends were cut back, 0 bases at V and 1 base at J, with 10 bases in the middle. Germline values: CDR1 SGHNT, CDR2 YYREEE (reference sequence). CDR3 DNA: TGTGCCAGCAGCTTGGTACTGGGCCCGAACACTGAAGCTTTCTTT. Protein product: CASSLVLGPNTEAFF.

The CDR3 DNA sequence: TGTGCCACCAACAACGCGCGGGACAGGGGTAAGGTTTTCTTT. Translated, it gives CATNNARDRGKVFF. The rearrangement joins TRBV24-1 to TRBJ1-1, with 10 bases aligning to TRBD1. The trim removed 8 bases at V and 13 bases at J, leaving 15 bases unmatched. CDR3 length: 14 amino acids. Germline assignment: CDR1 KGHDR and CDR2 SFDVKD.

This clone was seen more than once but under ten times. The rearrangement uses TRBV7-8 and TRBJ1-5, with D unclear. Germline-derived CDR1 and CDR2 are SGHVS and FQNEAQ. The CDR3 totals 15 residues. The V gene lost 2 bases and the J gene lost 2 bases, with 10 bases spanning the gap. The CDR3 region has the DNA TGTGCCAGCAGCTTATGGTCTATCGGCAATCAGCCCCAGCATTTT. This sequence encodes CASSLWSIGNQPQHF.

This rearrangement joins TRBV29-1 to TRBJ2-7; a weak D match, TRBD1 (5 bases). Trimming took off 6 bases at V and 3 bases at J, with 9 bases between the two ends. CDR3 length: 11 residues. Germline V gives CDR1 SQVTM, CDR2 ANQGSEA. The CDR3 DNA reads as TGCAGCGTGAGAAGGGGCTACGAGCAGTACTTC. Protein sequence: CSVRRGYEQYF.

The chain joins TRBV7-6 to TRBJ2-3; D is uncertain. Germline V gives CDR1 SGHVS, CDR2 FNYEAQ. V dropped 5 bases and J dropped 0 bases, with 12 bases sitting between them. This CDR3 has 15 residues. In DNA, the CDR3 is TGTGCCAGCAGCCCCAGCCAGGAAAGCACAGATACGCAGTATTTT. Its protein product is CASSPSQESTDTQYF. Full variable domain (remainder filled in from reference TRBV7-6 and TRBJ2-3): GAGVSQSPRYKVTKRGQDVALRCDPISGHVSLYWYRQALGQGPEFLTYFNYEAQQDKSGLPNDRFSAERPEGSISTLTIQRTEQRDSAMYRCASSPSQESTDTQYFGPGTRLTVL.

This clone came up once. V and J are TRBV19 and TRBJ1-5, with unresolved D. V dropped 3 bases and J dropped 2 bases, with 11 bases sitting between them. Germline assignment: CDR1 LNHDA and CDR2 SQIVND (reference sequence). The CDR3 sequence is 15 residues long. The CDR3 region is CASSIVGVRNQPQHF. The CDR3 DNA sequence: TGTGCCAGTAGTATTGTCGGGGTCCGCAATCAGCCCCAGCATTTT.

The V and J genes are TRBV21-1 and TRBJ2-7; TRBD1 is the table's D call and was not checked against the DNA. TRBV21-1 represents a pseudogene. The CDR3 is 14 residues long. CDR3 DNA: TGTGCCACCCCGTCGCAGGTCCGCTCCTACGAGCAGTACGTC. Protein sequence: CATPSQVRSYEQYV.

This chain joins TRBV7-9 and TRBJ1-6; 9 bases are shared with TRBD1. The V gene's germline CDR1 is SEHNR and CDR2 FQNEAQ (reference sequence). The CDR3 runs to 14 residues. V was pared by 5 bases and J by 10 bases, with 6 bases of the junction left unmatched. CDR3 DNA sequence: TGTGCCAGCAGCCCGGGACAGGGTAACTCACCCCTCCACTTT. As protein: CASSPGQGNSPLHF.

The gene calls are TRBV4-1 and TRBJ2-3; D unresolved. The V end lost 1 base, the J end lost 3 bases, and 8 bases lay between the germline ends. In germline, CDR1 is MGHRA, CDR2 YSYEKL. The CDR3 is 14 residues long. This CDR3 reads CASSQGRTTDTQYF. In nucleotides, the CDR3 is TGCGCCAGCAGCCAAGGGAGAACTACAGATACGCAGTATTTT.

The J gene is TRBJ2-1, the V gene TRBV5-6; the match to TRBD2 covers 7 bases. V lost 0 bases, J lost 6 bases, and 6 bases stayed unmatched. Germline lookup yields CDR1 SGHDT and CDR2 YYEEEE. CDR3 size: 15 residues. The CDR3 nucleotides read TGTGCCAGCAGCTTGGACGGGAGGAGGGGCAATGAGCAGTTCTTC. Its protein is CASSLDGRRGNEQFF.

The chain has TRBV21-1 and TRBJ1-5; the table names TRBD1, a call not compared with the DNA. TRBV21-1 is an annotated pseudogene. This CDR3 comprises 16 residues. CDR3 in DNA: TGTGCCAGTTTACTCTGGGGGACAGCGAGCAATCAGCCCCAGCATTTT. It codes for CASLLWGTASNQPQHF.

This chain joins TRBV28 and TRBJ2-7; unclear D gene. V was cut by 3 bases and J by 2 bases, with 8 bases left in between. The CDR3 runs 13 residues. Germline V gives CDR1 MDHEN, CDR2 SYDVKM. The CDR3 sequence is CASSFHGAYEQYV. The DNA of the CDR3 is TGTGCCAGCAGTTTTCACGGAGCCTACGAGCAGTACGTC.

The chain carries TRBV5-5 and TRBJ1-2; 7 nucleotides agree with TRBD1. Germline V gives CDR1 SGHKS, CDR2 YYEKEE (reference sequence). The V gene end was trimmed by 3 bases and the J gene end by 4 bases; junction bases not matched to a gene: 9. The CDR3 sequence is 15 residues long. This chain's CDR3 is CASSSHKGAGYGYTF. The CDR3 region has the DNA TGTGCCAGCAGCTCCCACAAGGGGGCCGGCTATGGCTACACCTTC.

This chain links TRBV6-1 with TRBJ1-6; D may be TRBD1 (5 bases). The V and J ends lost 2 bases and 11 bases respectively, with 10 bases between them. Germline CDR1 is MNHNS and CDR2 is SASEGT. The length of the CDR3 is 13 residues. The CDR3 sequence: CASSEQGTTPLHF. CDR3 DNA: TGTGCCAGCAGTGAACAGGGCACGACACCCCTCCACTTT.